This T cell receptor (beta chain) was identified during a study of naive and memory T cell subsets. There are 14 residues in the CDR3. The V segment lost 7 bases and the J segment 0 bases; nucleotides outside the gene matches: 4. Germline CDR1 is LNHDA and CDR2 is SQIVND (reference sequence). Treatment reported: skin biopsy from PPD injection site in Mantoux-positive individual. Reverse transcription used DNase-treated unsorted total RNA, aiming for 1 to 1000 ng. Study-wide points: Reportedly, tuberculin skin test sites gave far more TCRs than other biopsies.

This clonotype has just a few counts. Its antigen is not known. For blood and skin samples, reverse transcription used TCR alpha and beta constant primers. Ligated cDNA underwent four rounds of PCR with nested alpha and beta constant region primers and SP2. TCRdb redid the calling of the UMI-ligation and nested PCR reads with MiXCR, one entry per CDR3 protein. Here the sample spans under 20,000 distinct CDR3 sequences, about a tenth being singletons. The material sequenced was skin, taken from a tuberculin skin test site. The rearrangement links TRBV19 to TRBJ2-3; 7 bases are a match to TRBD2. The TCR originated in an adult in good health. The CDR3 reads CASTPGLSTDTQYF. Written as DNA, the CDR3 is TGTGCCAGTACCCCGGGACTAAGCACAGATACGCAGTATTTT.